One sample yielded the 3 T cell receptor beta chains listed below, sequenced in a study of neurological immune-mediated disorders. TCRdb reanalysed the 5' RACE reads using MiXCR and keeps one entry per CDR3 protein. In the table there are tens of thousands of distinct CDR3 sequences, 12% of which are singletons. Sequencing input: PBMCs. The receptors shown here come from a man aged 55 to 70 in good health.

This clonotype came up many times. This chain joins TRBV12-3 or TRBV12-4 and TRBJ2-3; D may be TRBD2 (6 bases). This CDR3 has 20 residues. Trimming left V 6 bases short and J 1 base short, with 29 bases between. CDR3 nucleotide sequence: TGTGCCAGCAGGAGTTTTCCCCCCGGACCCACCTCGGGGGGCACAGATACGCAGTATTTT. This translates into CASRSFPPGPTSGGTDTQYF.

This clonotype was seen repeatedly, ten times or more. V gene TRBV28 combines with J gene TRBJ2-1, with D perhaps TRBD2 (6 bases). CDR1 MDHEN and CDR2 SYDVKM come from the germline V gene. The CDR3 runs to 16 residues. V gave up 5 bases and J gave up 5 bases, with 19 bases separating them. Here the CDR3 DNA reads TGTGCCAGCAGTCACTCCGGGACTGAGTATAACAATGAGCAGTTCTTC. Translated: CASSHSGTEYNNEQFF.

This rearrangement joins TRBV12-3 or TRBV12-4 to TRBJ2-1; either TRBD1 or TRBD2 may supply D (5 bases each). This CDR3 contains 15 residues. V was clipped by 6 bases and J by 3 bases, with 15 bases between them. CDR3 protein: CASSRGASYYNEQFF. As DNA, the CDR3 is TGTGCCAGCAGCAGAGGGGCCTCTTACTACAATGAGCAGTTCTTC.